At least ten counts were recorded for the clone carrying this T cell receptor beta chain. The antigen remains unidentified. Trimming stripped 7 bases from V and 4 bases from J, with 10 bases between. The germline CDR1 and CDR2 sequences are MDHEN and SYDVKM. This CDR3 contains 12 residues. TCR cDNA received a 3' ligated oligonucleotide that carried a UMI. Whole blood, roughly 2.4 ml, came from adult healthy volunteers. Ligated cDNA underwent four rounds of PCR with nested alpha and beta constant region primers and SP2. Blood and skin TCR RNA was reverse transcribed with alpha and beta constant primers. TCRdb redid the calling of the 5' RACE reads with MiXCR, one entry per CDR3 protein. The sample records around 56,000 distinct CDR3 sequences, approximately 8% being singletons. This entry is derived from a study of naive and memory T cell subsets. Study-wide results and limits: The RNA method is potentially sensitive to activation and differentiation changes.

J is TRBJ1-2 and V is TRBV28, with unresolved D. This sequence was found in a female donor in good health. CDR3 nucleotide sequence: TGTGCCAGCAATACGAAGGGCTATGGCTACACCTTC. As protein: CASNTKGYGYTF.